These 14 T cell receptor beta chains share one sample of origin, sequenced in a study of beta chain features in type 1 diabetes. Study conclusions and caveats: Among all four CD4+ subsets, Type 1 diabetes patients had TCRB CDR3s that were moderately but significantly shorter.

Their antigens are not known. Expressed TCRB transcripts were sequenced, since all the RNA that had been isolated was reverse transcribed. Generated by immunoSEQ multiplex PCR, the TCRdb table keeps only in-frame clones and is missing some. The table shows about 370,000 clones, with 8.5% to 10% occurring only once. Material: central memory CD4+ T cells from blood. The receptors come from a man under 40 with type 1 diabetes.

This clone turned up a few times. The rearrangement links TRBV19 to TRBJ2-1, with TRBD2 identical over 10 bases. Germline CDR1 reads LNHDA; CDR2 reads SQIVND (reference sequence). The ends lost 9 bases at V and 5 bases at J; junction bases unmatched: 13. The CDR3 has 16 amino acids. This chain's CDR3 is CASSSLSGRANNEQFF. The CDR3 DNA is TGTGCCAGCAGCTCCTTAAGCGGGAGGGCCAACAATGAGCAGTTCTTC.

This clone was counted only a few times. The genes are TRBV20-1 and TRBJ1-4; no clear D gene. This CDR3 has 11 amino acids. V was cut by 6 bases and J by 6 bases, with 8 bases left in between. The germline CDR1 and CDR2 sequences are DFQATT and SNEGSKA (reference sequence). The CDR3 bases are TGCAGTGCCGGTCGAGATGAAAAACTGTTTTTT. It encodes CSAGRDEKLFF.

V is TRBV6-5 and J is TRBJ1-1; D remains unclear. The CDR3 has 12 amino acids. Trimming cost V 8 bases and J 0 bases, with 7 bases left between them. Germline values: CDR1 MNHEY, CDR2 SVGAGI. The CDR3 here is CASGRVNTEAFF. As DNA, the CDR3 is TGTGCCAGCGGAAGGGTGAACACTGAAGCTTTCTTT.

The chain employs TRBV4-2 and TRBJ2-1, with 7 bases lining up with TRBD1. This CDR3 has 15 amino acids. The V and J ends lost 2 bases and 7 bases, in that order; junction bases with no gene match: 8. Germline CDR1 LGHNA, CDR2 YNFKEQ. CDR3: CASSQTSTGRNEQFF. The DNA of the CDR3 is TGTGCCAGCAGCCAAACTTCGACAGGGCGGAATGAGCAGTTCTTC.

The V gene is TRBV18, the J gene TRBJ1-3; D is perhaps TRBD1 (6 bases). Germline V gives CDR1 KGHSH, CDR2 LQKENI. V lost 3 bases and J lost 0, with 12 bases in between. The CDR3 extends over 16 amino acids. The CDR3 reads CASSPFDRSSGNTIYF. The CDR3 DNA reads as TGTGCCAGCTCACCTTTTGACAGGAGCTCTGGAAACACCATATATTTT.

This clone was counted a few times. V gene TRBV4-3 combines with J gene TRBJ2-1, with TRBD2 identical over 8 bases. Germline assignment: CDR1 LGHNA and CDR2 YSLEER. Trimming at V came to 5 bases and at J to 8 bases, leaving 8 bases not matched to a gene. The CDR3 has 14 residues. CDR3 protein: CASSLYGRGDEQFF. For the CDR3, the DNA is TGCGCCAGCAGCTTGTACGGGAGGGGGGATGAGCAGTTCTTC.

This clone was seen a handful of times. The chain couples TRBV5-1 to TRBJ2-7; D is unclear. The germline V gene has CDR1 SGHRS and CDR2 YFSETQ. The CDR3 length is 15 residues. V gave up 4 bases and J gave up 6 bases, with 20 bases separating them. The CDR3 DNA follows: TGCGCCAGCAGCCTGGACGTGGCAGGAAAGGGCGAGCAGTACTTC. The encoded protein is CASSLDVAGKGEQYF.

The table lists this clone with many counts. The rearrangement uses TRBV5-1 and TRBJ1-1; D might be TRBD1 (5 bases). Per germline, CDR1 SGHRS and CDR2 YFSETQ. This CDR3 contains 14 residues. Trimming stripped 4 bases from V and 1 base from J, with 11 bases between. The DNA for the CDR3 is TGCGCCAGCAGCCGTAGCGGACAGAACACTGAAGCTTTCTTT. Protein sequence: CASSRSGQNTEAFF. The variable domain in full, completed from reference TRBV5-1 and TRBJ1-1, reads KAGVTQTPRYLIKTRGQQVTLSCSPISGHRSVSWYQQTPGQGLQFLFEYFSETQRNKGNFPGRFSGRQFSNSRSEMNVSTLELGDSALYLCASSRSGQNTEAFFGQGTRLTVV.

This clone came up many times. The chain recombines TRBV7-2 with TRBJ2-4, with 8 bases aligning to TRBD1. V trimming: 4 bases; J trimming: 15 bases; junction bases outside the gene matches: 8. Germline CDR1 SGHTA, CDR2 FQGNSA. The CDR3 spans 12 residues. The CDR3 DNA is TGTGCCAGCAGCTCGCGGACAGGGTATAGGTACTTC. This sequence encodes CASSSRTGYRYF. Using reference TRBV7-2 and TRBJ2-4 for the parts outside the CDR3, the full variable domain is GAGVSQSPSNKVTEKGKDVELRCDPISGHTALYWYRQSLGQGLEFLIYFQGNSAPDKSGLPSDRFSAERTGGSVSTLTIQRTQQEDSAVYLCASSSRTGYRYFGAGTRLSVL.

This clone was seen a handful of times. The chain links TRBV27 to TRBJ2-7, with D possibly matching TRBD1 (5 bases). The length of the CDR3 is 13 residues. V lost 4 bases to trimming and J lost 6 bases, with 13 bases between them. CDR1 MNHEY and CDR2 SMNVEV come from the germline V gene (reference sequence). CDR3 residues: CASSSQGSTEQYF. For the CDR3, the DNA is TGTGCCAGCAGTTCGCAGGGTAGCACCGAGCAGTACTTC.

The table lists this clone with a few counts. This specimen includes other DNA sequences encoding the same CDR3. V and J are TRBV16 and TRBJ2-7, with 7 bases that match TRBD1. The V gene end was trimmed by 5 bases and the J gene end by 8 bases; junction bases not matched to a gene: 12. Per germline, CDR1 KGHSY and CDR2 FQNENV. The CDR3 is 14 residues long. CDR3 coding DNA: TGTGCCAGCAGCGGGACAGATACTCCTAGGAAGCAGTACTTC. This translates into CASSGTDTPRKQYF. The full variable domain, rest sourced from reference TRBV16 and TRBJ2-7, is GEEVAQTPKHLVRGEGQKAKLYCAPIKGHSYVFWYQQVLKNEFKFLISFQNENVFDETGMPKERFSAKCLPNSPCSLEIQATKLEDSAVYFCASSGTDTPRKQYFGPGTRLTVT.

The V and J genes are TRBV6-1 and TRBJ1-1, with 8 positions matching TRBD1. V was clipped by 5 bases and J by 6 bases; unmatched bases: 8. The CDR3 is 14 amino acids. Germline V gene sequence: CDR1 MNHNS, CDR2 SASEGT. The CDR3 reads CASSRGQGGSEAFF. DNA for the CDR3: TGTGCCAGCAGTCGCGGACAGGGAGGCTCTGAAGCTTTCTTT.

This clone has more than one count but fewer than ten. The rearrangement uses TRBV7-6 and TRBJ2-1, with 9 bases matching TRBD2. Unmatched junction bases numbered 7, after V lost 1 base and J lost 3 bases. CDR3 length: 17 amino acids. Germline lookup yields CDR1 SGHVS and CDR2 FNYEAQ. CDR3 bases: TGTGCCAGCAGCTTAGAAATTAGCGGGAGTCGCTACAATGAGCAGTTCTTC. Protein sequence: CASSLEISGSRYNEQFF.

The V gene is TRBV6-5, the J gene TRBJ2-3; no clear D gene. CDR1 is MNHEY, CDR2 SVGAGI, per germline. Trimming left V 2 bases short and J 0 bases short, with 12 bases between. The CDR3 sequence is 16 residues long. DNA for the CDR3: TGTGCCAGCAGTTACCACGGAGCAGGAAGCACAGATACGCAGTATTTT. Amino acids: CASSYHGAGSTDTQYF.